Listed below are T cell receptor beta chains from one sample, sequenced in a study of OX40 agonist ivuxolimab in advanced cancers. Only in-frame clones appear in the TCRdb table, and some are missing; sequencing was by immunoSEQ multiplex PCR. The sample lists about 46,000 clones, about 90% seen once, with 56% in the top ten. Sequenced here: CD4+ or CD8+ T cells sorted from blood, sampled in a trial of the OX40 agonist ivuxolimab. These receptors all stem from an adult with an advanced solid tumor such as melanoma, head and neck, liver or kidney cancer. CDR3s leave out the opening cysteine and the closing phenylalanine or tryptophan. Expanded clones get a size class; other rows say once, few or many, or leave the size out.

v_gene,abundance,j_gene,CDR3aa
TRBV12-5,NA,TRBJ1-5,ASGLRTGASNQPQH
TRBV28,NA,TRBJ2-3,ASSFYPGQPDTQY
TRBV21-1,NA,TRBJ1-1,ASSKTGVRGNTEAF
TRBV28,few,TRBJ2-7,ASSLGLQAYEQY
TRBV10-3,few,TRBJ2-1,AISGGLAGEYNEQF
TRBV6-5,few,TRBJ2-5,ASSKQGWETQY
TRBV7-8,NA,TRBJ2-7,ASSPGPNPYEQY
TRBV6-6,NA,TRBJ2-2,ASRGLAGSTGELF
TRBV9,NA,TRBJ2-7,ASSVGAGGSYEQY
TRBV5-8,NA,TRBJ2-7,ASSLYNSFYEQY
TRBV10-2,NA,TRBJ2-5,ASSRQTQETQY
TRBV27,NA,TRBJ2-3,ASSFYRATDTQY
TRBV10-2,NA,TRBJ2-4,ASSESTGRGDRY
TRBV29-1,NA,TRBJ2-5,SVEKGQGFETQY
TRBV4-1,NA,TRBJ2-5,ASSQRTSGGGAAQY
TRBV12-5,NA,TRBJ2-3,ASGLGLSDTQY
TRBV13,NA,TRBJ2-5,ASSLPPRAFQETQY